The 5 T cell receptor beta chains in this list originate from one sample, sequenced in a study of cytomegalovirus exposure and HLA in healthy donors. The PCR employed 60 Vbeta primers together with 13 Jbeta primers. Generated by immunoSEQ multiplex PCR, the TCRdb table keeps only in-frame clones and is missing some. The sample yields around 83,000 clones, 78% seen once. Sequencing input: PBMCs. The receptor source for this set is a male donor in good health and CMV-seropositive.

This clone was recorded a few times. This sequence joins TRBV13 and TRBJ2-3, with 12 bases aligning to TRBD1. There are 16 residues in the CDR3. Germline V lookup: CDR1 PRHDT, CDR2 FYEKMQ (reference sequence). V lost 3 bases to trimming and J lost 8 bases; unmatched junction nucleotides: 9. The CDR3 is CASSFGGTGGVRTQYF. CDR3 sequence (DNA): TGTGCCAGCAGCTTCGGCGGGACAGGGGGCGTCCGTACGCAGTATTTT.

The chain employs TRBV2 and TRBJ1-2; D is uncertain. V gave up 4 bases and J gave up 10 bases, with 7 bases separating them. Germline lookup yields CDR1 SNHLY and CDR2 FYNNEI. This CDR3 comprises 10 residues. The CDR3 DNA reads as TGTGCCAGCAGTGGCTATACCTACACCTTC. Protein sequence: CASSGYTYTF.

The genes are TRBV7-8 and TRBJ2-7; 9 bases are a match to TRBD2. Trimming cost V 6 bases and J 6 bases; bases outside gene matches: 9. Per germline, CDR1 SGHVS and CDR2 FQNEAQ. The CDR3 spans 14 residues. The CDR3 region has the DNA TGTGCCAGCAGTTCTCTGGGACTAGCAGGCGAGCAGTACTTC. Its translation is CASSSLGLAGEQYF.

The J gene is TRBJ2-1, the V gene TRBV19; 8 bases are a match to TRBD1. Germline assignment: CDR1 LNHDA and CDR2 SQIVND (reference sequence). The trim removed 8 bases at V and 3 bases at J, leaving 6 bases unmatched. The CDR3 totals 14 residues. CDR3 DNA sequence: TGTGCCAGTTCTACCGGGACAGGCTACAATGAGCAGTTCTTC. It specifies CASSTGTGYNEQFF.

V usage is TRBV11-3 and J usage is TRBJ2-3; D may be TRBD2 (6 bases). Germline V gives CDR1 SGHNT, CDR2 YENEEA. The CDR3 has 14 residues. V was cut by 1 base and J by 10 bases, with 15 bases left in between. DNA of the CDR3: TGTGCCAGCAGCTTAGGGGCGGGGACGGGCGCGCAGTATTTT. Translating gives CASSLGAGTGAQYF.